The 26 T cell receptor beta chains presented below share a single source sample, sequenced in a study of blood T cell repertoires in COVID-19. Assay used: immunoSEQ multiplex PCR; TCRdb lists only in-frame clones, some missing. The repertoire consists of around 250,000 clones, with approximately 85% occurring once and the leading ten covering less than 2.5%. Sequenced material: PBMCs or T cells enriched from blood (not recorded which). The source is a woman in her forties or fifties who had recovered from COVID-19.

The gene calls are TRBV2 and TRBJ1-3; D remains ambiguous. This CDR3 has 15 residues. Germline V gene data show CDR1 as SNHLY and CDR2 as FYNNEI. Trimming shortened V by 2 bases and J by 3 bases, and 11 bases separated the two germline ends. CDR3 region: CASSESVSLGNTIYF. CDR3 in DNA: TGTGCCAGCAGTGAAAGCGTCAGCCTTGGAAACACCATATATTTT.

The gene calls are TRBV5-1 and TRBJ2-7; perhaps TRBD1 as D (5 bases). Germline V gene lookup returns CDR1 SGHRS and CDR2 YFSETQ. There are 12 residues in the CDR3. Trimming shortened V by 3 bases and J by 4 bases, and 8 bases separated the two germline ends. CDR3 sequence: CASSSRVYEQYF. CDR3 in DNA: TGCGCCAGCAGCTCCAGGGTTTACGAGCAGTACTTC.

The chain carries TRBV29-1 and TRBJ1-1; possible D gene TRBD1, 6 bases. The V gene's germline CDR1 is SQVTM and CDR2 ANQGSEA. The CDR3 runs to 11 residues. V lost 5 bases to trimming and J lost 6 bases, with 10 bases between them. The CDR3 bases are TGCAGCGTTCCCAGGGGCGCTGAAGCTTTCTTT. Its protein is CSVPRGAEAFF.

Details on this clone: At one boundary the junction diverges from the germline segment, which might be a read error. This chain links TRBV7-7 with TRBJ1-2; 9 bases agree with TRBD1. This CDR3 is 15 amino acids long. Germline lookup yields CDR1 SSHAT and CDR2 FNYEAQ (reference sequence). DNA of the CDR3: TGTGCTAGCAGCTATACCGGGACAGGGCCTCTTGGCTACACCTTC. Protein: CASSYTGTGPLGYTF.

The chain uses TRBV7-6 and TRBJ1-1, with TRBD1 as a possible D gene (5 bases). This CDR3 is built from 14 residues. The V and J ends lost 5 bases and 3 bases respectively, with 13 bases between them. Per germline, CDR1 SGHVS and CDR2 FNYEAQ. In nucleotides, the CDR3 is TGTGCCAGCAGCCCGGCGGCGGGGGACACTGAAGCTTTCTTT. This gives the protein CASSPAAGDTEAFF.

The V call is TRBV6-6, the J call TRBJ2-7; D is possibly TRBD1 (7 bases). The germline gives CDR1 MNHNY, CDR2 SVGAGI (reference sequence). The CDR3 runs 15 residues. With 6 bases removed from V and 2 bases from J, the gap between germline ends came to 17 bases. The CDR3 sequence: CASSPPGGKAYEQYF. The CDR3 nucleotides read TGTGCCAGCAGCCCCCCAGGGGGGAAAGCCTACGAGCAGTACTTC.

V usage is TRBV29-1 and J usage is TRBJ2-1; 9 bases align to TRBD2. The V gene's germline CDR1 is SQVTM and CDR2 ANQGSEA. This CDR3 has 15 amino acids. V dropped 2 bases and J dropped 7; count of bases not matched to a gene: 9. Here the CDR3 DNA reads TGCAGCGTTGAACTGCCGGGACTAGCAAGGAATGAGCAGTTCTTC. Translating gives CSVELPGLARNEQFF.

Comments on this clone: One junction end disagrees with the germline gene, perhaps due to a read error. The chain couples TRBV28 to TRBJ2-4; 9 nucleotides align to TRBD2. This CDR3 has 17 residues. Germline lookup yields CDR1 MDHEN and CDR2 SYDVKM. CDR3 DNA sequence: TGTGCCAGCAGTGAGGGGGTTGGCGGGAGGGCCAAAGACATTCAGTACTTC. The encoded protein is CASSEGVGGRAKDIQYF.

The V call is TRBV19, the J call TRBJ2-7; 9 bases fit TRBD1. V lost 5 bases, J lost 2 bases, and 4 bases stayed unmatched. This CDR3 contains 14 residues. Germline V lookup: CDR1 LNHDA, CDR2 SQIVND (reference sequence). The CDR3, as DNA: TGTGCCAGTAGTGTAGGGACAGGGCCCTACGAGCAGTACTTC. Translation gives CASSVGTGPYEQYF.

This CDR3 is CASSSRTYGYTF. The CDR3 nucleotides read TGTGCCAGCAGTTCTCGTACATATGGCTACACCTTC. J is TRBJ1-2 and V is TRBV28; D is uncertain. The ends were cut back, 4 bases at V and 5 bases at J, with 8 bases in the middle. There are 12 residues in the CDR3. Germline V CDR1 and CDR2: MDHEN, SYDVKM.

The V and J genes are TRBV5-5 and TRBJ1-4; D not resolved. Germline V gene data show CDR1 as SGHKS and CDR2 as YYEKEE (reference sequence). The CDR3 has 12 amino acids. The ends were cut back, 0 bases at V and 8 bases at J, with 5 bases in the middle. CDR3 amino acids: CASSLAGEKLFF. The CDR3 nucleotides read TGTGCCAGCAGCTTGGCGGGAGAAAAACTGTTTTTT.

The J gene is TRBJ1-1, the V gene TRBV29-1, with D possibly TRBD1 on 5 matching bases. The CDR3 has 17 amino acids. Germline loops: CDR1 SQVTM, CDR2 ANQGSEA. V shed 2 bases and J shed 4 bases, with 23 bases lying between them. The DNA for the CDR3 is TGCAGCGTTGAACCTATCCCGGGGCGGAGGGGTGGCACTGAAGCTTTCTTT. Translation gives CSVEPIPGRRGGTEAFF.

The chain links TRBV7-2 to TRBJ2-7, with TRBD2 identical over 15 bases. J lost 1 base, V lost 3 bases, and 4 bases had no gene match. This CDR3 region has 17 residues. CDR1 and CDR2 (germline): SGHTA, FQGNSA. As DNA, the CDR3 is TGTGCCAGCAGCTTGGGACTAGCGGGAGGCGCATCCTACGAGCAGTACTTC. Residues: CASSLGLAGGASYEQYF.

The chain is built from TRBV28 and TRBJ1-1; D might be TRBD1 (5 bases). V was pared by 3 bases and J by 1 base, with 9 bases between. CDR3 size: 14 residues. Per the germline V gene, CDR1 is MDHEN and CDR2 is SYDVKM. In DNA, the CDR3 is TGTGCCAGCAGTTTTCTGACAGCGAACACTGAAGCTTTCTTT. Protein: CASSFLTANTEAFF.

V gene TRBV10-1 combines with J gene TRBJ2-1; unclear D gene. V shed 0 bases and J shed 1 base, with 4 bases lying between them. This CDR3 region has 14 residues. Germline CDR1 is WNHNN and CDR2 is SYGVQD (reference sequence). The CDR3, as DNA: TGCGCCAGCAGTGAGTCGAGGTCCTACAATGAGCAGTTCTTC. Translating gives CASSESRSYNEQFF.

The V call is TRBV9, the J call TRBJ1-2; 9 nucleotides agree with TRBD1. The CDR3 is 17 amino acids. The V gene's germline CDR1 is SGDLS and CDR2 YYNGEE. The ends lost 3 bases at V and 5 bases at J; junction bases unmatched: 14. CDR3 residues: CASSAGLRDRAVYGYTF. CDR3 DNA: TGTGCCAGCAGCGCGGGGCTCCGGGACAGGGCGGTATATGGCTACACCTTC.

The chain combines TRBV7-2 with TRBJ1-2; TRBD1 matches 10 bases. Trimming cost V 5 bases and J 5 bases; bases outside gene matches: 2. This CDR3 is 13 amino acids long. CDR1 and CDR2 (germline): SGHTA, FQGNSA. In DNA form, the CDR3 reads TGTGCCAGCAGCGGGGGACAGGGGTATGGCTACACCTTC. This sequence encodes CASSGGQGYGYTF.

The chain uses TRBV4-1 and TRBJ2-3; D is possibly TRBD1 (6 bases). V was cut by 5 bases and J by 2 bases, with 14 bases left in between. The CDR3 covers 15 residues. CDR1 and CDR2 (germline): MGHRA, YSYEKL. DNA of the CDR3: TGCGCCAGCAGCTTCTCCGGACAGAACACAGATACGCAGTATTTT. Protein product: CASSFSGQNTDTQYF.

As concerns this clone: Other nucleotide sequences in the sample specify the same CDR3. This chain joins TRBV19 and TRBJ2-1; tentative D call: TRBD2 (5 bases). In germline, CDR1 is LNHDA, CDR2 SQIVND (reference sequence). Trimming removed 5 bases from V and 3 bases from J, with 8 bases in between. The CDR3 totals 13 residues. The CDR3 nucleotides are TGTGCCAGTAGTCCCGGACTCTACAATGAGCAGTTCTTC. This sequence encodes CASSPGLYNEQFF.

The genes are TRBV15 and TRBJ1-5, with TRBD1 matching 7 bases. The CDR3 length is 14 residues. Looked up from germline, CDR1 is LNHNV and CDR2 is YYDKDF (reference sequence). Unmatched junction bases numbered 3, after V lost 3 bases and J lost 4 bases. For the CDR3, the DNA is TGTGCCACCAGCAGGACAGGGAGAAATCAGCCCCAGCATTTT. Its protein product is CATSRTGRNQPQHF.

The rearrangement joins TRBV28 to TRBJ2-5; tentatively, D is TRBD2 (5 bases). Trimming took off 2 bases at V and 5 bases at J, with 12 bases between the two ends. This CDR3 spans 14 amino acids. Germline V gene sequence: CDR1 MDHEN, CDR2 SYDVKM. CDR3 sequence reads: CASSLLGVTETQYF. In nucleotides, the CDR3 is TGTGCCAGCAGTTTACTCGGGGTGACGGAGACCCAGTACTTC.

The chain is built from TRBV29-1 and TRBJ2-7; D unresolved. CDR1 and CDR2 from the germline V gene are SQVTM and ANQGSEA. This CDR3 comprises 13 residues. The V and J ends lost 0 bases and 0 bases respectively, with 6 bases between them. In nucleotides, the CDR3 is TGCAGCGTTGAAGAGGCCACCTCCTACGAGCAGTACTTC. It translates to CSVEEATSYEQYF.

The chain joins TRBV6-5 to TRBJ1-1, with 7 positions matching TRBD1. Germline assignment: CDR1 MNHEY and CDR2 SVGAGI. CDR3 length: 13 residues. V lost 9 bases to trimming and J lost 4 bases; unmatched junction nucleotides: 8. DNA of the CDR3: TGTGCCAGTTTACAGGGGTTTGGCACTGAAGCTTTCTTT. This codes for CASLQGFGTEAFF.

In the case of this clone: At one end, the junction sequence differs from germline, possibly due to a read error. V gene TRBV7-7 combines with J gene TRBJ2-1, with 13 bases fitting TRBD2. The germline gives CDR1 SSHAT, CDR2 FNYEAQ (reference sequence). The CDR3 is 16 residues long. DNA for the CDR3: TGTGCTAGCAGCCCCCGACTAGCGGGAGGAACCAATGAGCAGTTCTTC. Protein sequence: CASSPRLAGGTNEQFF. Supplemented by reference TRBV7-7 and TRBJ2-1, the full variable domain reads GAGVSQSPRYKVTKRGQDVTLRCDPISSHATLYWYQQALGQGPEFLTYFNYEAQPDKSGLPSDRFSAERPEGSISTLTIQRTEQRDSAMYRCASSPRLAGGTNEQFFGPGTRLTVL.

The rearrangement uses TRBV28 and TRBJ2-1; 11 bases map to TRBD2. CDR3 length: 15 residues. Germline V gene data show CDR1 as MDHEN and CDR2 as SYDVKM. V lost 8 bases, J lost 3 bases, and 6 bases stayed unmatched. The CDR3 is CASGTGTSGYNEQFF. CDR3 DNA: TGTGCCAGCGGGACCGGGACTAGCGGCTACAATGAGCAGTTCTTC.

The J gene is TRBJ2-3, the V gene TRBV18; 7 nucleotides agree with TRBD2. The CDR3 loop spans 16 amino acids. Germline V gene sequence: CDR1 KGHSH, CDR2 LQKENI. V was clipped by 2 bases and J by 1 base; unmatched bases: 6. CDR3 sequence: CASSPLTSSGTDTQYF. The DNA for the CDR3 is TGTGCCAGCTCACCATTGACTAGCTCGGGCACAGATACGCAGTATTTT.